The following is a T cell receptor beta chain sequence with its context. The record originates from a study of blood T cell repertoires in COVID-19. From germline, CDR1 is MNHNS and CDR2 SASEGT. This CDR3 comprises 11 residues. Unmatched junction bases numbered 3, after V lost 3 bases and J lost 14 bases. Up to 2 weeks before entering the study, exposed participants had met a COVID-19 case. Produced via immunoSEQ multiplex PCR; TCRdb's table is partial and in-frame only. The repertoire holds over 200,000 clones, 80% to 90% seen once, with approximately 4% in the top ten. The sample consisted of PBMCs or T cells enriched from blood (not recorded which). The TCR sequence derives from a woman aged 25 to 45 who had been exposed to COVID-19. The V gene is TRBV6-1, the J gene TRBJ2-3; 9 bases are a match to TRBD2. Here the CDR3 reads CASSEKAGGYF. The CDR3 bases are TGTGCCAGCAGTGAGAAAGCGGGGGGGTATTTT.